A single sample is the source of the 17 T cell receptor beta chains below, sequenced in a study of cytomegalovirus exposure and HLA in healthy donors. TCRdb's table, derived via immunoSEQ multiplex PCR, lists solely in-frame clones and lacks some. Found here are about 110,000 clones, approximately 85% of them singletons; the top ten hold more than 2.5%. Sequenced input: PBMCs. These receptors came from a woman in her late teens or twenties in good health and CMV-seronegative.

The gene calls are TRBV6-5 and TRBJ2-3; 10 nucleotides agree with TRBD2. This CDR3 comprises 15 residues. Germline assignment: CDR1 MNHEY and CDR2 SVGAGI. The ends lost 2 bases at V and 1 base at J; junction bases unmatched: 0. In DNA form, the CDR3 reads TGTGCCAGCAGTTACACTAGCGGGGGCACAGATACGCAGTATTTT. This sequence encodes CASSYTSGGTDTQYF.

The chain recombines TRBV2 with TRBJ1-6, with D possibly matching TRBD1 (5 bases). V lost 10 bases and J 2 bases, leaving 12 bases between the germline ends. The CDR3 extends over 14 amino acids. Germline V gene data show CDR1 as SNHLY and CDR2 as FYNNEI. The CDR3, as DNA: TGTGCCATTAGGGGTGACGCCTATAATTCACCCCTCCACTTT. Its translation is CAIRGDAYNSPLHF.

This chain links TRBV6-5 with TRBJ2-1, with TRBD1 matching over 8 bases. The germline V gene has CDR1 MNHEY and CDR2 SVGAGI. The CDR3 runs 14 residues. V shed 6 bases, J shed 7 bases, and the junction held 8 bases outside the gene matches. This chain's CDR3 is CASSPGQALNEQFF. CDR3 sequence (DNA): TGTGCCAGCAGCCCGGGACAGGCCTTGAATGAGCAGTTCTTC.

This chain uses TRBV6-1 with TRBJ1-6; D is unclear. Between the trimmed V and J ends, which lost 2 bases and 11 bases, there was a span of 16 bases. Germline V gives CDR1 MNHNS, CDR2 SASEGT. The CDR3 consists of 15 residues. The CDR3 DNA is TGTGCCAGCAGTGAATTTGTGAGGCAATCGGCACCCCTCCACTTT. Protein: CASSEFVRQSAPLHF.

The CDR3 DNA sequence: TGTGCCAGCAGCTTACCTACGGGGTCAAACAATGAGCAGTTCTTC. Protein product: CASSLPTGSNNEQFF. This chain links TRBV7-9 with TRBJ2-1; D is perhaps TRBD2 (5 bases). Germline V gives CDR1 SEHNR, CDR2 FQNEAQ (reference sequence). Trimming stripped 2 bases from V and 5 bases from J, with 13 bases between. This CDR3 is built from 15 residues. Filled out from reference TRBV7-9 and TRBJ2-1, the complete variable domain reads DTGVSQNPRHKITKRGQNVTFRCDPISEHNRLYWYRQTLGQGPEFLTYFQNEAQLEKSRLLSDRFSAERPKGSFSTLEIQRTEQGDSAMYLCASSLPTGSNNEQFFGPGTRLTVL.

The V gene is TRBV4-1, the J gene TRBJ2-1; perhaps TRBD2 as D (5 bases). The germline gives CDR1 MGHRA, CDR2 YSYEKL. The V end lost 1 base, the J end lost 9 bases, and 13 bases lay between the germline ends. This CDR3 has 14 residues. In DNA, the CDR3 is TGCGCCAGCAGCCAAGGCCCGAACGCGGGTGAGCAGTTCTTC. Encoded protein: CASSQGPNAGEQFF.

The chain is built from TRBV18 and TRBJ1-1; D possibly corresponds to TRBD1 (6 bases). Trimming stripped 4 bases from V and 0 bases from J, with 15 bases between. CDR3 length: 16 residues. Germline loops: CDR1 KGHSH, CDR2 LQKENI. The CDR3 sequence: CASSQTRQVMNTEAFF. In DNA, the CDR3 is TGTGCCAGCTCACAAACAAGACAGGTGATGAACACTGAAGCTTTCTTT.

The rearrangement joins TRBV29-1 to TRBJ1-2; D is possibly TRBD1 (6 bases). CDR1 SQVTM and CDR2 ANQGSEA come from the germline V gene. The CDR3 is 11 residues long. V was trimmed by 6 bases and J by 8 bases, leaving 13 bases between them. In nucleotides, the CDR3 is TGCAGCGTAGAACAGGGTAACGGCTACACCTTC. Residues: CSVEQGNGYTF.

CDR3 DNA: TGTGCCACCAGCAGCGCAAGGGGGGGGTCAGATACGCAGTATTTT. Translated, it gives CATSSARGGSDTQYF. The chain uses TRBV15 and TRBJ2-3; D perhaps matches TRBD2 (7 bases). Trimming shortened V by 3 bases and J by 4 bases, and 14 bases separated the two germline ends. This CDR3 region has 15 residues. Germline V lookup: CDR1 LNHNV, CDR2 YYDKDF (reference sequence).

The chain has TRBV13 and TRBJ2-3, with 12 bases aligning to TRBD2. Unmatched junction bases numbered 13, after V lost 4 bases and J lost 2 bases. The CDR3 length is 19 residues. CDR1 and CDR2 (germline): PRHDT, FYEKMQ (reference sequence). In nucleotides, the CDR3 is TGTGCCAGCAGCTCCCCTCTAGCGGGGGGGTTTGCCCACACAGATACGCAGTATTTT. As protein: CASSSPLAGGFAHTDTQYF.

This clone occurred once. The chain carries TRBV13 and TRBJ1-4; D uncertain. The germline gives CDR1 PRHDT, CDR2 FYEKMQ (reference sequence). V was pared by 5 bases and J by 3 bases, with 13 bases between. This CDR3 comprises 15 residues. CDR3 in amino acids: CASSPPEGPNEKLFF. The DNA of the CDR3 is TGTGCCAGCAGCCCGCCTGAGGGCCCTAATGAAAAACTGTTTTTT.

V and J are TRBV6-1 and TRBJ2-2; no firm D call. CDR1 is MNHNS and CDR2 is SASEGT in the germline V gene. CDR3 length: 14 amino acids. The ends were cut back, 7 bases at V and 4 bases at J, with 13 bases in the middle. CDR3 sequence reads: CASKRSEITGELFF. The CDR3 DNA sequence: TGTGCCAGCAAGAGGTCGGAAATCACCGGGGAGCTGTTTTTT.

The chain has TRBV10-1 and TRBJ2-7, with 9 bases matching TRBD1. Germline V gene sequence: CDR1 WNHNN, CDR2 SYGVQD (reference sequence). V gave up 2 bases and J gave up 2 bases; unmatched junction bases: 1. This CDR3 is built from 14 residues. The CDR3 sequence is CASSEGTGTYEQYF. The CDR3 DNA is TGCGCCAGCAGTGAGGGGACAGGGACCTACGAGCAGTACTTC.

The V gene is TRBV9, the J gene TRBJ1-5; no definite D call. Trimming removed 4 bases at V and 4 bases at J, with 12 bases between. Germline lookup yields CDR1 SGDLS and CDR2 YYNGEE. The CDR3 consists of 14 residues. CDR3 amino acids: CASSIGVGNQPQHF. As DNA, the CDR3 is TGTGCCAGCAGCATCGGGGTAGGTAATCAGCCCCAGCATTTT. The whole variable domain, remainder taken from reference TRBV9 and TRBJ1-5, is DSGVTQTPKHLITATGQRVTLRCSPRSGDLSVYWYQQSLDQGLQFLIQYYNGEERAKGNILERFSAQQFPDLHSELNLSSLELGDSALYFCASSIGVGNQPQHFGDGTRLSIL.

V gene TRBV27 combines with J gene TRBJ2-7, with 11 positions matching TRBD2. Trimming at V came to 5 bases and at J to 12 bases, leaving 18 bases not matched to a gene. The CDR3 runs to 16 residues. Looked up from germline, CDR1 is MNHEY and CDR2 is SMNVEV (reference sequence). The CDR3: CASSQFPGFSGGALYF. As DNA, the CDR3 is TGTGCCAGCAGTCAATTCCCTGGATTTAGCGGGGGGGCCCTGTACTTC.

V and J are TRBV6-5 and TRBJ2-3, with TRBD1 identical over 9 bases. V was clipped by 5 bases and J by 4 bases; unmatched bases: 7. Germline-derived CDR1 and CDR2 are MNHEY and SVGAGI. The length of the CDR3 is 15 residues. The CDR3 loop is CASSKQGASADTQYF. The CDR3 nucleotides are TGTGCCAGCAGTAAACAGGGGGCCAGTGCAGATACGCAGTATTTT.

The CDR3 loop reads CASSDSFYGYTF. The CDR3 region has the DNA TGTGCCAGCAGTGACAGTTTCTATGGCTACACCTTC. This chain joins TRBV6-1 and TRBJ1-2, with D uncertain. Trimming removed 3 bases at V and 4 bases at J, with 6 bases between. In germline, CDR1 is MNHNS, CDR2 SASEGT. The CDR3 sequence is 12 residues long.